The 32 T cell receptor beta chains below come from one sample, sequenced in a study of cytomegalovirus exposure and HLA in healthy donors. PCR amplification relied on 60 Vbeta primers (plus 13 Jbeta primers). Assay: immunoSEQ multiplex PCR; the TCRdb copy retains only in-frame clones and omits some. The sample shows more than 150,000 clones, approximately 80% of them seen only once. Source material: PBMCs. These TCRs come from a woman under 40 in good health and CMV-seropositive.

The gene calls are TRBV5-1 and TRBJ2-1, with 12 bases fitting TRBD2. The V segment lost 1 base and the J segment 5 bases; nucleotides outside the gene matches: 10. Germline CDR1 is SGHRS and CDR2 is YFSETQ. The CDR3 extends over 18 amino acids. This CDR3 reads CASSLWGLAGSGHNEQFF. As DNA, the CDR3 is TGCGCCAGCAGCTTGTGGGGACTAGCGGGTTCCGGGCACAATGAGCAGTTCTTC.

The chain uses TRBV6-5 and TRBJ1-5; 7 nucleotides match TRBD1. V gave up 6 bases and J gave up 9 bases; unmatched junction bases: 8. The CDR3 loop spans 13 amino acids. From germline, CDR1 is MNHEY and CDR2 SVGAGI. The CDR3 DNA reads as TGTGCCAGCAGAAAACAGGGGAAGGGGCCCCAGCATTTT. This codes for CASRKQGKGPQHF.

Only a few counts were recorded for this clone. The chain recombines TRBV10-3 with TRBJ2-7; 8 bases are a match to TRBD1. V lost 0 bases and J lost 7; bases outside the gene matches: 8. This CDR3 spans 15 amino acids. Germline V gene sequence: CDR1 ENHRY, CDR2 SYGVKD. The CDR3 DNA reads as TGTGCCATCAGTGAGTCGCGGCAGGGGGCTGGGGAGCAGTACTTC. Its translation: CAISESRQGAGEQYF.

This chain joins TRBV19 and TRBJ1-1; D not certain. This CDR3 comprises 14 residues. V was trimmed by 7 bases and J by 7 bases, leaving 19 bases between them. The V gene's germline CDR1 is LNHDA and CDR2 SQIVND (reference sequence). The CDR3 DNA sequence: TGTGCCAGTACTCCTACCGGAGGGCTCCTTGAAGCTTTCTTT. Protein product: CASTPTGGLLEAFF.

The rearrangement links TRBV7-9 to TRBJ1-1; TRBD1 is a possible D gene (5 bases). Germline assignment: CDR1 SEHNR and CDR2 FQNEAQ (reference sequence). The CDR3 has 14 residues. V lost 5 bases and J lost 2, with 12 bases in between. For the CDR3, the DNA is TGTGCCAGCAGCGTAGGGGCTAAAAACACTGAAGCTTTCTTT. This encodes CASSVGAKNTEAFF.

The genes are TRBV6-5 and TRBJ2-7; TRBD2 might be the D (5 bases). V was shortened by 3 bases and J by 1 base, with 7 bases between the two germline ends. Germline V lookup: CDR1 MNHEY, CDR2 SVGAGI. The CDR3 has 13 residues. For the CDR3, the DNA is TGTGCCAGCAGTTATAGCGTGTCCTACGAGCAGTACTTC. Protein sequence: CASSYSVSYEQYF.

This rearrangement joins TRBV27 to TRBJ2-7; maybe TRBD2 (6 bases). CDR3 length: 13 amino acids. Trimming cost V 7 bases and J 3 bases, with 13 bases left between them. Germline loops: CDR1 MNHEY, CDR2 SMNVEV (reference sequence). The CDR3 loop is CASMGGAYYEQYF. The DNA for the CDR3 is TGTGCCAGCATGGGGGGAGCATACTACGAGCAGTACTTC.

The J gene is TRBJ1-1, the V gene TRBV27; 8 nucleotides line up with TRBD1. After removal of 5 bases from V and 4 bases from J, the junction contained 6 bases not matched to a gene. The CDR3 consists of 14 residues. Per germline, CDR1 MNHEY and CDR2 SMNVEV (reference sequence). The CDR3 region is CASSPNRGGTEAFF. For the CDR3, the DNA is TGTGCCAGCAGTCCCAACAGGGGGGGCACTGAAGCTTTCTTT.

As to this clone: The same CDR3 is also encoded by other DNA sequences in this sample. CDR3 region: CASSFLDRRNTEAFF. For the CDR3, the DNA is TGTGCCAGCAGTTTTTTAGACAGGAGGAACACTGAAGCTTTCTTT. This chain links TRBV28 with TRBJ1-1; the D gene is possibly TRBD1 (6 bases). V was cut by 3 bases and J by 1 base, with 12 bases left in between. Germline CDR1 and CDR2: MDHEN and SYDVKM. This CDR3 region has 15 residues.

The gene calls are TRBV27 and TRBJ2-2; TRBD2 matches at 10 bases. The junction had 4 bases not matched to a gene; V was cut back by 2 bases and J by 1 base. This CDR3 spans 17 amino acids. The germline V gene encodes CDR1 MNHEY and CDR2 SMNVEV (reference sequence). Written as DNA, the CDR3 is TGTGCCAGCAGTTTACTAGCGGGAGAACAGAACACCGGGGAGCTGTTTTTT. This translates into CASSLLAGEQNTGELFF.

In DNA form, the CDR3 reads TGTGCCAGCAAACGAGCGGGGAACACCGGGGAGCTGTTTTTT. It is translated as CASKRAGNTGELFF. The gene calls are TRBV5-4 and TRBJ2-2; D might be TRBD2 (6 bases). The germline CDR1 and CDR2 sequences are SGHNT and YYREEE (reference sequence). The CDR3 is 14 residues long. The V gene lost 6 bases and the J gene lost 1 base, with 10 bases spanning the gap.

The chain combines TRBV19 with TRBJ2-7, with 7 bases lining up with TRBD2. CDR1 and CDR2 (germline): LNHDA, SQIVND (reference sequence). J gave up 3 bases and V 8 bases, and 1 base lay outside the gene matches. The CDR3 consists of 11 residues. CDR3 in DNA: TGTGCCAGTCGCGGGAGCTACGAGCAGTACTTC. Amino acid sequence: CASRGSYEQYF.

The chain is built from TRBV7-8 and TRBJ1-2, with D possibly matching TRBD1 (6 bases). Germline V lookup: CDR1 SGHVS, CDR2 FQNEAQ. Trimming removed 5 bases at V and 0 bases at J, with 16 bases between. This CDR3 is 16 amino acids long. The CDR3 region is CASSPKGVPPNYGYTF. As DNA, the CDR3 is TGTGCCAGCAGCCCAAAGGGGGTCCCCCCTAACTATGGCTACACCTTC.

CDR3 nucleotide sequence: TGTGCCAGTAGTCCGGACACCTACGAGCAGTACTTC. It yields the protein CASSPDTYEQYF. The chain couples TRBV19 to TRBJ2-7, with D maybe TRBD1 (5 bases). Germline lookup yields CDR1 LNHDA and CDR2 SQIVND (reference sequence). V shed 5 bases and J shed 2 bases, with 7 bases lying between them. There are 12 residues in the CDR3.

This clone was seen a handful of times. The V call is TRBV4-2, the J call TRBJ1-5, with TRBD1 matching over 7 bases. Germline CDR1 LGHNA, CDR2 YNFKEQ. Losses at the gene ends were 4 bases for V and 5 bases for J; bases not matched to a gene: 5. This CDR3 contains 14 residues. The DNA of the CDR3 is TGTGCCAGCAGCCCCGGACAGGAATATCAGCCCCAGCATTTT. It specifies CASSPGQEYQPQHF.

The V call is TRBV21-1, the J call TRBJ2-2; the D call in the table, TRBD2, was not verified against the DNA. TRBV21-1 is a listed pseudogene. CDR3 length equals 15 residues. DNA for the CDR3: TGTGCCAGCAGCAAAGTAGTTGTGAGCTGCGCGGAGCTGTTTTTT. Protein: CASSKVVVSCAELFF.

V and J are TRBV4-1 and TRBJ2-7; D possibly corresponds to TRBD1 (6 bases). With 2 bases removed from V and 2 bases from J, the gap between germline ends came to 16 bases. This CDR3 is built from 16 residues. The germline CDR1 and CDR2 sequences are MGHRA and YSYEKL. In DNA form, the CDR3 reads TGCGCCAGCAGCCAAACCCGGGACATTCCTACCTACGAGCAGTACTTC. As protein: CASSQTRDIPTYEQYF.

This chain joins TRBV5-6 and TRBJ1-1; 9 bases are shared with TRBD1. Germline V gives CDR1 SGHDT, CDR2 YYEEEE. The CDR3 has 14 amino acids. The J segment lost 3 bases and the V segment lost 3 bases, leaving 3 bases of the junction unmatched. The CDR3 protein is CASSWDRAHTEAFF. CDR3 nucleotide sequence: TGTGCCAGCAGCTGGGACAGGGCCCACACTGAAGCTTTCTTT.

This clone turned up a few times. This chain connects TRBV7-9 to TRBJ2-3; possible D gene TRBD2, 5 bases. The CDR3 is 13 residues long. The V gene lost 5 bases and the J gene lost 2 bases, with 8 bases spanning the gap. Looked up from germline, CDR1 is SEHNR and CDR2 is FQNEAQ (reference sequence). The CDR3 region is CASSGLVTDTQYF. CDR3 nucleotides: TGTGCCAGCAGCGGACTGGTCACAGATACGCAGTATTTT. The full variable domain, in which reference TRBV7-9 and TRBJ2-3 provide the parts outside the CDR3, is DTGVSQNPRHKITKRGQNVTFRCDPISEHNRLYWYRQTLGQGPEFLTYFQNEAQLEKSRLLSDRFSAERPKGSFSTLEIQRTEQGDSAMYLCASSGLVTDTQYFGPGTRLTVL.

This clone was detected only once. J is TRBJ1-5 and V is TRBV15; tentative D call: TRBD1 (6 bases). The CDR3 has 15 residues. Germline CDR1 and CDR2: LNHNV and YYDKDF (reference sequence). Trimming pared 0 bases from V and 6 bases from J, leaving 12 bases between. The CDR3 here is CATSRDRTGPQPQHF. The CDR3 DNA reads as TGTGCCACCAGCAGAGATCGAACAGGGCCTCAGCCCCAGCATTTT.

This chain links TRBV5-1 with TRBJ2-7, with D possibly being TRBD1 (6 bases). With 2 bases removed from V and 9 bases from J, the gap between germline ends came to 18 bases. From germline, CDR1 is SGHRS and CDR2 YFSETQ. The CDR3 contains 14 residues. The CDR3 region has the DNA TGCGCCAGCAGCTTAGTTCCTGGGCAGGGGTTGCAGTACTTC. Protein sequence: CASSLVPGQGLQYF.

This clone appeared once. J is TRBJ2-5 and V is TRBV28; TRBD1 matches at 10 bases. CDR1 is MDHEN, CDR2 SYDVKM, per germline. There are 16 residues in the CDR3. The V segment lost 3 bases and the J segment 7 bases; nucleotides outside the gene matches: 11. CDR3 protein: CASSFLGTGAARTQYF. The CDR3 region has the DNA TGTGCCAGCAGTTTCCTGGGGACAGGGGCCGCCCGGACCCAGTACTTC.

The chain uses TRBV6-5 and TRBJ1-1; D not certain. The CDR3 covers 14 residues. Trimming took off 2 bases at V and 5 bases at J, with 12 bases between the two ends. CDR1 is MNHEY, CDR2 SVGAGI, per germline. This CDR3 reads CASSYAGGQTEAFF. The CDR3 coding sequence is TGTGCCAGCAGTTACGCTGGAGGGCAGACTGAAGCTTTCTTT.

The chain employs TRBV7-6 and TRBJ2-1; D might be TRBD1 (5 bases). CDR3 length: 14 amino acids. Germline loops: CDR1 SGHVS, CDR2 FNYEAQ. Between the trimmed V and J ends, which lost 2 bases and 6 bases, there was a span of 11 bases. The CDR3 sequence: CASSLWGRSNEQFF. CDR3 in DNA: TGTGCCAGCAGCTTATGGGGCAGGAGCAATGAGCAGTTCTTC.

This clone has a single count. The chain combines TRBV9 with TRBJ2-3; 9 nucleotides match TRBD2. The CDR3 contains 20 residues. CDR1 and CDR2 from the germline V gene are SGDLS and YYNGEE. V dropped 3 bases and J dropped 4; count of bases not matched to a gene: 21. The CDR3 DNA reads TGTGCCAGCAGCGGAACCGCCGGGACTAGCTTCCCCCTTGTGGCAGATACGCAGTATTTT. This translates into CASSGTAGTSFPLVADTQYF.

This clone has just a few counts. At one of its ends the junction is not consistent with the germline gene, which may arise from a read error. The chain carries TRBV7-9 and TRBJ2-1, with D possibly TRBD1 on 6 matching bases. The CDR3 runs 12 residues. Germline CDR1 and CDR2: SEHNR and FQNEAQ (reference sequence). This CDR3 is CASSLEGNRVLF. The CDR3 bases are TGTGCCAGCAGCTTAGAGGGGAACAGGGTTCTCTTC.

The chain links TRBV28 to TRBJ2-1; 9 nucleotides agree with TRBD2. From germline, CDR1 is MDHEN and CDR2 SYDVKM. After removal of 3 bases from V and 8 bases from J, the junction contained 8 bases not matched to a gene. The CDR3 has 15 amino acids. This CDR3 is CASSFRSSGMDEQFF. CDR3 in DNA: TGTGCCAGCAGTTTCAGATCTAGCGGGATGGATGAGCAGTTCTTC.

CDR3 sequence (DNA): TGCGCCAGCAGCTTATCAGGGGGTAGGGCTGAAGCTTTCTTT. Residues: CASSLSGGRAEAFF. The J gene is TRBJ1-1, the V gene TRBV5-1, with 7 bases that match TRBD1. This CDR3 comprises 14 residues. The V gene end was trimmed by 2 bases and the J gene end by 6 bases; junction bases not matched to a gene: 7. Germline assignment: CDR1 SGHRS and CDR2 YFSETQ.

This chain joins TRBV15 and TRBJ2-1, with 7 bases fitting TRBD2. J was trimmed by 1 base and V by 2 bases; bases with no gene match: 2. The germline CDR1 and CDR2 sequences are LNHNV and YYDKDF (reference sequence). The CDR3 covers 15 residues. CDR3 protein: CATSRMRGSYNEQFF. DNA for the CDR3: TGTGCCACCAGCAGAATGCGGGGGTCCTACAATGAGCAGTTCTTC.

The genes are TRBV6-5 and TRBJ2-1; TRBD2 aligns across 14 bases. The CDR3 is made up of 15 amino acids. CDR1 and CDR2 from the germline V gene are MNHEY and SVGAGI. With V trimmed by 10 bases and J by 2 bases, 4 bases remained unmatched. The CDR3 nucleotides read TGTGCCACCCGACTAGCGGGGGGGCCCTACAATGAGCAGTTCTTC. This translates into CATRLAGGPYNEQFF.

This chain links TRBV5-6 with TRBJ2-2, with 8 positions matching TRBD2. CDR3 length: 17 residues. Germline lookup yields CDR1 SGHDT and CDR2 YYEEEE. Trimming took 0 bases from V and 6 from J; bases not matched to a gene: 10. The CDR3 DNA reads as TGTGCCAGCAGCTTGGTTAGCGGGGCCCGGGAGGCCGGGGAGCTGTTTTTT. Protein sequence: CASSLVSGAREAGELFF.

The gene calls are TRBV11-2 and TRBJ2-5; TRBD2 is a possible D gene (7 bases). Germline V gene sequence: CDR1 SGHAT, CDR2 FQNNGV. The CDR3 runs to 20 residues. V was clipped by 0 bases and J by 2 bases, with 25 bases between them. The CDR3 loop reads CASSLDRGARGVGKQETQYF. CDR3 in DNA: TGTGCCAGCAGCTTAGATCGGGGGGCTCGAGGTGTAGGGAAACAAGAGACCCAGTACTTC.